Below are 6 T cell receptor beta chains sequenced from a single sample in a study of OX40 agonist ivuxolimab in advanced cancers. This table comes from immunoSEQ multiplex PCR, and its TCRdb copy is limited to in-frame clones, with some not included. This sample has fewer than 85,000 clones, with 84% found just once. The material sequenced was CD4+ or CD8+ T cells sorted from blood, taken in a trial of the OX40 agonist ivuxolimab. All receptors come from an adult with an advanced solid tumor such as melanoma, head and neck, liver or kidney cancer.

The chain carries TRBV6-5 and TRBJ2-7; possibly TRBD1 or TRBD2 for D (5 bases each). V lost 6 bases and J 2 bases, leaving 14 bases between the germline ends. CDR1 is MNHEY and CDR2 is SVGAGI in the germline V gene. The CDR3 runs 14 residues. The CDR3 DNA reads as TGTGCCAGCAGCCGAGGGACGGTCCCCTACGAGCAGTACTTC. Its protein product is CASSRGTVPYEQYF.

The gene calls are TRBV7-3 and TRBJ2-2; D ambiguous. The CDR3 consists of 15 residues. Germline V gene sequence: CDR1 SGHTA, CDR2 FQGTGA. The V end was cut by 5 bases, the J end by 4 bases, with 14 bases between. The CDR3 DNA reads TGTGCCAGCAGCCCGGCCCCCCTTGTCACCGGGGAGCTGTTTTTT. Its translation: CASSPAPLVTGELFF.

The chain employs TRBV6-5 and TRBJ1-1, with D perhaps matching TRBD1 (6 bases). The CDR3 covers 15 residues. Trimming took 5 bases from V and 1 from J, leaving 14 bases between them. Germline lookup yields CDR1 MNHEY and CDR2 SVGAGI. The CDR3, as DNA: TGTGCCAGCAGTCGCTGGGACACGGCGAACACTGAAGCTTTCTTT. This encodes CASSRWDTANTEAFF.

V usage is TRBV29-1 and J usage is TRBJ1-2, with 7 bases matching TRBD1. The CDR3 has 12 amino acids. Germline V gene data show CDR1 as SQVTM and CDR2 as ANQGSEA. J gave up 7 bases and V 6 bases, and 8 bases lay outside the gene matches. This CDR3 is CSVAGGGIGYTF. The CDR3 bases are TGCAGCGTCGCTGGAGGGGGCATTGGCTACACCTTC. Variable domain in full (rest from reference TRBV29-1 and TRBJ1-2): SAVISQKPSRDICQRGTSLTIQCQVDSQVTMMFWYRQQPGQSLTLIATANQGSEATYESGFVIDKFPISRPNLTFSTLTVSNMSPEDSSIYLCSVAGGGIGYTFGSGTRLTVV.

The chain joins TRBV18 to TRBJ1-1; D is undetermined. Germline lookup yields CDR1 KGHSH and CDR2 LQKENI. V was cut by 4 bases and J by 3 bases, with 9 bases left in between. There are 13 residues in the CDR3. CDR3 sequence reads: CASSLHSDTEAFF. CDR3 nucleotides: TGTGCCAGCTCACTCCACTCCGACACTGAAGCTTTCTTT.

The CDR3 spells CASSLGLAGSYNEQFF. In nucleotides, the CDR3 is TGTGCCAGCAGCTTGGGACTAGCGGGATCCTACAATGAGCAGTTCTTC. The rearrangement uses TRBV5-5 and TRBJ2-1; 11 bases line up with TRBD2. Germline CDR1 reads SGHKS; CDR2 reads YYEKEE (reference sequence). Germline trimming cut 0 bases from V and 1 base from J; bases unmatched to any gene: 0. CDR3 length: 16 amino acids.